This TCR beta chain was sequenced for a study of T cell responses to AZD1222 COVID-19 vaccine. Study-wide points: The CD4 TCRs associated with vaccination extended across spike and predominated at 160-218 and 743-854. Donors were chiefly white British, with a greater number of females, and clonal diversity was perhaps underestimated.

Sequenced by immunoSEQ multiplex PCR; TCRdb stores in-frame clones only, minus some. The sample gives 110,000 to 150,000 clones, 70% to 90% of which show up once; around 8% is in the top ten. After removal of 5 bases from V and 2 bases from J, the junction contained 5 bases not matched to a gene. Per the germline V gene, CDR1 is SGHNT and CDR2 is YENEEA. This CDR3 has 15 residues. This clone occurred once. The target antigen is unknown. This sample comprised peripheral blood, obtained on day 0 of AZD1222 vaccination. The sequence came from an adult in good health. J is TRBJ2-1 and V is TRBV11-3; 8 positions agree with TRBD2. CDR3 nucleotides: TGTGCCAGCAGCGGGAGCGGGGGCCCCTACAATGAGCAGTTCTTC. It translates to CASSGSGGPYNEQFF. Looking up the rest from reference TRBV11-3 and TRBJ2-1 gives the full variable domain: EAGVVQSPRYKIIEKKQPVAFWCNPISGHNTLYWYLQNLGQGPELLIRYENEEAVDDSQLPKDRFSAERLKGVDSTLKIQPAELGDSAVYLCASSGSGGPYNEQFFGPGTRLTVL.